This passage covers 27 T cell receptor beta chains from one sample sequenced in a study of blood T cell repertoires in COVID-19. Produced via immunoSEQ multiplex PCR; TCRdb's table is partial and in-frame only. Of 250,000 to 300,000 clones listed, approximately 90% are singletons. Sequencing was carried out using peripheral blood. Receptors originate from a woman in her sixties with acute or convalescent COVID-19.

The chain links TRBV7-3 to TRBJ2-2; TRBD2 aligns across 10 bases. The CDR3 covers 17 residues. Germline CDR1 and CDR2: SGHTA and FQGTGA. V dropped 5 bases and J dropped 6; count of bases not matched to a gene: 12. The chain's CDR3 is CASSLRLAGAFAGELFF. CDR3 coding DNA: TGTGCCAGCAGCCTCCGGCTAGCGGGAGCATTCGCCGGGGAGCTGTTTTTT.

This clone was detected once. The chain employs TRBV4-3 and TRBJ2-5; 14 nucleotides match TRBD2. The ends lost 4 bases at V and 3 bases at J; junction bases unmatched: 13. This CDR3 has 19 residues. Looked up from germline, CDR1 is LGHNA and CDR2 is YSLEER. CDR3 DNA sequence: TGCGCCAGCAGCCCCCCAACGGGACTAGCGGGGGTACCGGAAGAGACCCAGTACTTC. Translation: CASSPPTGLAGVPEETQYF.

This sequence joins TRBV5-5 and TRBJ1-5; 8 bases are a match to TRBD1. The CDR3 is 15 amino acids. Germline V lookup: CDR1 SGHKS, CDR2 YYEKEE (reference sequence). Unmatched junction bases numbered 6, after V lost 3 bases and J lost 4 bases. The CDR3 DNA sequence: TGTGCCAGCAGCTGGACAGGGTTCGGTAATCAGCCCCAGCATTTT. The encoded protein is CASSWTGFGNQPQHF.

This clone was seen once. The same CDR3 is also encoded by other DNA sequences in this sample. The rearrangement links TRBV19 to TRBJ2-5; 8 nucleotides agree with TRBD1. V was pared by 3 bases and J by 4 bases, with 4 bases of the junction left unmatched. The CDR3 totals 14 residues. Germline V gives CDR1 LNHDA, CDR2 SQIVND (reference sequence). The DNA for the CDR3 is TGTGCCAGTAGTATCGGACAGGGTGGAGAGACCCAGTACTTC. As protein: CASSIGQGGETQYF.

The rearrangement joins TRBV6-2 or TRBV6-3 to TRBJ1-1; 7 nucleotides line up with TRBD1. This CDR3 spans 15 amino acids. V was clipped by 6 bases and J by 6 bases; unmatched bases: 13. The germline gives CDR1 MNHEY, CDR2 SVGEGT. The CDR3 region is CASSRGQPLKPEAFF. In nucleotides, the CDR3 is TGTGCCAGCAGCCGGGGACAGCCCTTAAAGCCTGAAGCTTTCTTT.

As regards this clone: Other DNA variants within this sample encode the same CDR3. V and J are TRBV27 and TRBJ1-2; no reliable D call. Per the germline V gene, CDR1 is MNHEY and CDR2 is SMNVEV (reference sequence). V was pared by 6 bases and J by 2 bases, with 10 bases between. The CDR3 is 13 residues long. This CDR3 reads CASSRQSNYGYTF. For the CDR3, the DNA is TGTGCCAGCAGCAGGCAGTCCAACTATGGCTACACCTTC.

This clone was seen only once. Additional DNA sequences in this sample encode the identical CDR3. The CDR3 DNA reads TGTGCCATCAGTGAGTCGTCGGGAGTGAACACTGAAGCTTTCTTT. Amino acid sequence: CAISESSGVNTEAFF. The chain is built from TRBV10-3 and TRBJ1-1; D gene ambiguous. CDR1 and CDR2 from the germline V gene are ENHRY and SYGVKD. Trimming stripped 0 bases from V and 0 bases from J, with 8 bases between. The CDR3 has 15 amino acids.

CDR3 amino acids: CASSLGLAGPNEQFF. DNA of the CDR3: TGTGCCAGCAGCTTAGGCCTAGCGGGGCCTAATGAGCAGTTCTTC. The chain joins TRBV7-2 to TRBJ2-1, with 9 bases fitting TRBD2. The junction had 5 bases not matched to a gene; V was cut back by 1 base and J by 7 bases. Germline CDR1 is SGHTA and CDR2 is FQGNSA. The CDR3 covers 15 residues.

The rearrangement uses TRBV30 and TRBJ1-5; a possible D gene is TRBD1 (6 bases). Germline V CDR1 and CDR2: GTSNPN, SVGIG (reference sequence). Trimming stripped 0 bases from V and 7 bases from J, with 7 bases between. This CDR3 region has 12 residues. CDR3 protein: CAWSVGAQPQHF. CDR3 in DNA: TGTGCCTGGAGTGTGGGGGCACAGCCCCAGCATTTT.

Remarks on this clone: A read error may produce the germline difference seen at one junction end. The gene calls are TRBV7-7 and TRBJ2-5; 10 nucleotides match TRBD2. In germline, CDR1 is SSHAT, CDR2 FNYEAQ (reference sequence). The CDR3 length is 18 residues. The CDR3 DNA follows: TGTGCTAGCAGCTTAGGGTCTAGCGGGAGTAAGGGATTGGAGACCCAGTACTTC. Its protein product is CASSLGSSGSKGLETQYF.

In its sample, this clone was seen once. The chain employs TRBV9 and TRBJ2-5; 9 bases match TRBD1. CDR1 is SGDLS and CDR2 is YYNGEE in the germline V gene. This CDR3 region has 16 residues. V was clipped by 4 bases and J by 3 bases; unmatched bases: 10. CDR3 amino acids: CASSPSIGTGKETQYF. CDR3 DNA: TGTGCCAGCAGCCCTTCCATCGGGACAGGGAAAGAGACCCAGTACTTC.

The chain is built from TRBV29-1 and TRBJ2-5; maybe TRBD2 (6 bases). Germline CDR1 reads SQVTM; CDR2 reads ANQGSEA. This CDR3 is built from 13 residues. Trimming removed 7 bases at V and 2 bases at J, with 14 bases between. CDR3 in amino acids: CSAGGPPQETQYF. CDR3 DNA sequence: TGCAGCGCCGGAGGGCCGCCACAAGAGACCCAGTACTTC.

This chain joins TRBV28 and TRBJ2-4; a weak D match, TRBD2 (7 bases). The CDR3 is 16 residues long. Germline assignment: CDR1 MDHEN and CDR2 SYDVKM. V lost 5 bases to trimming and J lost 7 bases, with 21 bases between them. The CDR3 here is CASSPTTGRGGNIQYF. In DNA form, the CDR3 reads TGTGCCAGCAGTCCTACTACAGGGAGGGGAGGGAACATTCAGTACTTC. The whole variable domain, remainder taken from reference TRBV28 and TRBJ2-4, is DVKVTQSSRYLVKRTGEKVFLECVQDMDHENMFWYRQDPGLGLRLIYFSYDVKMKEKGDIPEGYSVSREKKERFSLILESASTNQTSMYLCASSPTTGRGGNIQYFGAGTRLSVL.

Regarding this clone: One end of the junction does not line up with germline, which may come from a read error. The rearrangement joins TRBV7-7 to TRBJ2-1; 11 bases are a match to TRBD2. The CDR3 totals 17 residues. Germline V gene data show CDR1 as SSHAT and CDR2 as FNYEAQ (reference sequence). CDR3 in DNA: TGTGCTAGCAGCTTATACGACGCTAGCGGGAGGTTGAATGAGCAGTTCTTC. Encoded protein: CASSLYDASGRLNEQFF.

The genes are TRBV7-3 and TRBJ2-7; TRBD2 matches 8 bases. The CDR3 is 15 amino acids. CDR1 is SGHTA, CDR2 FQGTGA, per germline. Trimming cost V 4 bases and J 7 bases; bases outside gene matches: 12. CDR3 nucleotides: TGTGCCAGCAGCTCCCCGGCGGGGGGAGCGGGAGAGCAGTACTTC. Its translation is CASSSPAGGAGEQYF.

This sequence joins TRBV19 and TRBJ2-7; 9 bases map to TRBD1. V lost 3 bases, J lost 3 bases, and 3 bases stayed unmatched. The CDR3 contains 14 residues. The V gene's germline CDR1 is LNHDA and CDR2 SQIVND (reference sequence). Here the CDR3 DNA reads TGTGCCAGTAGTATGGGGACAGGGATCTACGAGCAGTACTTC. Encoded protein: CASSMGTGIYEQYF.

The chain combines TRBV19 with TRBJ2-7; TRBD2 matches at 7 bases. This CDR3 has 14 amino acids. Germline values: CDR1 LNHDA, CDR2 SQIVND (reference sequence). V shed 3 bases, J shed 2 bases, and the junction held 4 bases outside the gene matches. The CDR3, as DNA: TGTGCCAGTAGTATTACGGGAGGCCCCTACGAGCAGTACTTC. This encodes CASSITGGPYEQYF.

The chain carries TRBV27 and TRBJ1-5, with 8 nucleotides matching TRBD1. The length of the CDR3 is 14 residues. V trimming: 5 bases; J trimming: 6 bases; junction bases outside the gene matches: 6. Germline lookup yields CDR1 MNHEY and CDR2 SMNVEV (reference sequence). This CDR3 is CASSHGQGGQPQHF. CDR3 nucleotide sequence: TGTGCCAGCAGTCACGGACAGGGAGGTCAGCCCCAGCATTTT.

J is TRBJ2-3 and V is TRBV5-6; 9 bases fit TRBD2. V gave up 0 bases and J gave up 0 bases; unmatched junction bases: 5. There are 17 residues in the CDR3. Germline lookup yields CDR1 SGHDT and CDR2 YYEEEE. CDR3 in amino acids: CASSLGLAESSTDTQYF. CDR3 sequence (DNA): TGTGCCAGCAGCTTGGGACTAGCGGAGTCTAGCACAGATACGCAGTATTTT.

V usage is TRBV7-2 and J usage is TRBJ2-3; 9 bases align to TRBD2. The V gene's germline CDR1 is SGHTA and CDR2 FQGNSA. The CDR3 consists of 15 residues. The V segment lost 3 bases and the J segment 5 bases; nucleotides outside the gene matches: 6. The CDR3 DNA reads TGTGCCAGCAGCTTCCTAGCGGGGTCTCTAGATACGCAGTATTTT. Its translation is CASSFLAGSLDTQYF.

This clone was seen just once. The chain couples TRBV11-1 to TRBJ2-7, with 9 nucleotides matching TRBD1. Germline trimming cut 1 base from V and 2 bases from J; bases unmatched to any gene: 3. There are 15 residues in the CDR3. Germline V CDR1 and CDR2: SGHAT, FQDESV (reference sequence). The CDR3 region is CASSLDRGPTYEQYF. Here the CDR3 DNA reads TGTGCCAGCAGCTTAGACAGGGGGCCTACCTACGAGCAGTACTTC.

This rearrangement joins TRBV2 to TRBJ2-2; tentatively, D is TRBD2 (5 bases). The CDR3 consists of 13 residues. V lost 3 bases and J 8 bases, leaving 10 bases between the germline ends. Germline assignment: CDR1 SNHLY and CDR2 FYNNEI. CDR3 amino acids: CASSEPRTGELFF. CDR3 nucleotide sequence: TGTGCCAGCAGTGAGCCGCGGACTGGGGAGCTGTTTTTT. Based on the CDR3 plus reference TRBV2 and TRBJ2-2, the full variable domain is EPEVTQTPSHQVTQMGQEVILRCVPISNHLYFYWYRQILGQKVEFLVSFYNNEISEKSEIFDDQFSVERPDGSNFTLKIRSTKLEDSAMYFCASSEPRTGELFFGEGSRLTVL.

The rearrangement uses TRBV20-1 and TRBJ2-2, with D perhaps matching TRBD2 (5 bases). The CDR3 is made up of 11 amino acids. Trimming cost V 7 bases and J 8 bases, with 11 bases left between them. CDR1 is DFQATT and CDR2 is SNEGSKA in the germline V gene (reference sequence). The CDR3 sequence: CSGREGGELFF. CDR3 DNA: TGCAGTGGACGGGAAGGGGGGGAGCTGTTTTTT.

The CDR3 coding sequence is TGTGCCAGCAGCCCCGGTGCAACTAATGAAAAACTGTTTTTT. Its protein is CASSPGATNEKLFF. This rearrangement joins TRBV7-2 to TRBJ1-4; D is ambiguous. The ends were cut back, 5 bases at V and 0 bases at J, with 7 bases in the middle. Germline CDR1 is SGHTA and CDR2 is FQGNSA. The CDR3 consists of 14 residues.

The chain combines TRBV28 with TRBJ1-5; D may be TRBD1 (5 bases). This CDR3 has 17 residues. Trimming pared 5 bases from V and 1 base from J, leaving 18 bases between. Germline V CDR1 and CDR2: MDHEN, SYDVKM. The CDR3: CASSPAAGGGSNQPQHF. The CDR3 DNA sequence: TGTGCCAGCAGTCCTGCCGCGGGGGGGGGAAGCAATCAGCCCCAGCATTTT. The variable domain in full, completed from reference TRBV28 and TRBJ1-5, reads DVKVTQSSRYLVKRTGEKVFLECVQDMDHENMFWYRQDPGLGLRLIYFSYDVKMKEKGDIPEGYSVSREKKERFSLILESASTNQTSMYLCASSPAAGGGSNQPQHFGDGTRLSIL.

The rearrangement joins TRBV29-1 to TRBJ2-5; 8 nucleotides agree with TRBD1. This CDR3 comprises 14 residues. Germline CDR1 reads SQVTM; CDR2 reads ANQGSEA. The V and J ends lost 2 bases and 5 bases, in that order; junction bases with no gene match: 7. CDR3 nucleotide sequence: TGCAGCGTTGAACAGGACAGGGTCGGGGAGACCCAGTACTTC. Its protein is CSVEQDRVGETQYF.

V and J are TRBV27 and TRBJ1-4; weak D call: TRBD1 (5 bases). The CDR3 extends over 15 amino acids. CDR1 and CDR2 (germline): MNHEY, SMNVEV (reference sequence). V was trimmed by 0 bases and J by 0 bases, leaving 5 bases between them. CDR3 coding DNA: TGTGCCAGCAGTTTATCGACAGCAACTAATGAAAAACTGTTTTTT. Protein: CASSLSTATNEKLFF.